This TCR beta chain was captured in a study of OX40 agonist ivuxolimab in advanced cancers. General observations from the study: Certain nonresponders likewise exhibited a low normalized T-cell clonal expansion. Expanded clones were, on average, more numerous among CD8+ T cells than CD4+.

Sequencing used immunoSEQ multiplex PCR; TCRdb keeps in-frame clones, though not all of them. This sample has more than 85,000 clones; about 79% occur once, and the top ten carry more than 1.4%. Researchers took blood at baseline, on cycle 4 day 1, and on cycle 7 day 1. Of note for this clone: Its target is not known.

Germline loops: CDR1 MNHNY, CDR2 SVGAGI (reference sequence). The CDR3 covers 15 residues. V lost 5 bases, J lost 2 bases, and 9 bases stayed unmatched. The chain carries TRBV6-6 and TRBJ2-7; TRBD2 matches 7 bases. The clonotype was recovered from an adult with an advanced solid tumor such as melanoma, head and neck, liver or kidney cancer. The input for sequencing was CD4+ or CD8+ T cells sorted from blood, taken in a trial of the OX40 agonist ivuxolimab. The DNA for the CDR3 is TGTGCCAGCAGTGCAGCTAGCGGAGTGGCCTACGAGCAGTACTTC. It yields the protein CASSAASGVAYEQYF.